This passage covers 27 T cell receptor beta chains from one sample sequenced in a study of blood T cells in healthy people across ages. A sample-barcoded 5' primer and a J-beta primer mix were used in a second PCR of roughly 7 to 11 cycles. TCRdb re-called the 5' RACE reads with MiXCR, one entry per CDR3 protein. The data contain 1.5 million to 2 million distinct CDR3 sequences, around 40% of them seen just once; the ten biggest clones take up about 21%. The sequenced sample consisted of blood. The source of these receptors is a human donor in good health.

The rearrangement uses TRBV5-1 and TRBJ1-5; perhaps TRBD1 as D (6 bases). The V end lost 7 bases, the J end lost 7 bases, and 18 bases lay between the germline ends. This CDR3 is 14 amino acids long. Looked up from germline, CDR1 is SGHRS and CDR2 is YFSETQ. The CDR3 sequence: CASGPGQGEQPQHF. CDR3 nucleotide sequence: TGCGCCAGCGGCCCGGGACAAGGCGAACAGCCCCAGCATTTT.

The chain uses TRBV12-3 or TRBV12-4 and TRBJ2-1; either TRBD1 or TRBD2 may supply D (5 bases each). The CDR3 covers 13 residues. Trimming took off 6 bases at V and 8 bases at J, with 14 bases between the two ends. The CDR3 sequence is CASRGEGHDEQFF. DNA of the CDR3: TGTGCCAGCAGGGGCGAGGGGCACGATGAGCAGTTCTTC.

This clonotype was counted between two and nine times. The junction shows a germline mismatch at one end, possibly a read error. The rearrangement uses TRBV7-6 and TRBJ2-5; tentatively, D is TRBD1 or TRBD2 (5 bases each). Germline CDR1 is SGHVS and CDR2 is FNYEAQ. The CDR3 covers 18 residues. CDR3 nucleotide sequence: TGTGCTAGCAGCGGAAAGACTCGGGACGGACGGCCCCAAGAGACCCAGTACTTC. Its protein product is CASSGKTRDGRPQETQYF.

This chain connects TRBV7-6 to TRBJ2-5; D perhaps matches TRBD1 (6 bases). Per germline, CDR1 SGHVS and CDR2 FNYEAQ. V was pared by 5 bases and J by 4 bases, with 20 bases between. The CDR3 runs to 16 residues. The chain's CDR3 is CASSHDPDRTGETQYF. CDR3 coding DNA: TGTGCCAGCAGCCATGACCCCGACAGGACCGGAGAGACCCAGTACTTC.

This clonotype has just a few counts. V is TRBV5-6 and J is TRBJ2-6; D may be TRBD2 (6 bases). The ends were cut back, 3 bases at V and 3 bases at J, with 16 bases in the middle. This CDR3 has 17 amino acids. The V gene's germline CDR1 is SGHDT and CDR2 YYEEEE. The CDR3 loop reads CASSSLAPIFGANVLTF. DNA of the CDR3: TGTGCCAGCAGCTCTCTAGCGCCTATTTTTGGGGCCAACGTCCTGACTTTC. Filled out from reference TRBV5-6 and TRBJ2-6, the complete variable domain reads DAGVTQSPTHLIKTRGQQVTLRCSPKSGHDTVSWYQQALGQGPQFIFQYYEEEERQRGNFPDRFSGHQFPNYSSELNVNALLLGDSALYLCASSSLAPIFGANVLTFGAGSRLTVL.

Note on this clonotype: Sequence at one end of the junction differs from germline and may be a read error. The V call is TRBV7-2, the J call TRBJ2-7, with 8 bases that match TRBD1. This CDR3 is built from 15 residues. From germline, CDR1 is SGHTA and CDR2 FQGNSA. CDR3 residues: CDSSRGAGGFYEQYF. The CDR3 DNA is TGTGACAGCAGCCGCGGGGCAGGGGGCTTCTACGAGCAGTACTTC.

This clonotype appeared a single time. The CDR3 sequence is CASSYSNGKGETQYF. The CDR3 nucleotides are TGTGCCAGCAGTTACTCGAACGGGAAAGGGGAGACCCAGTACTTC. V is TRBV6-6 and J is TRBJ2-7; possibly TRBD2 for D (5 bases). The DNA matches TRBJ2-5 better at its end, which makes the J call doubtful. Germline V CDR1 and CDR2: MNHNY, SVGAGI (reference sequence). This CDR3 spans 15 amino acids.

In this sample, this clonotype turned up a few times. The chain recombines TRBV10-3 with TRBJ2-5; no definite D call. CDR3 length equals 11 residues. Trimming took off 6 bases at V and 5 bases at J, with 7 bases between the two ends. Germline loops: CDR1 ENHRY, CDR2 SYGVKD. As DNA, the CDR3 is TGTGCCATCAGGTTCTGGGAGACCCAGTACTTC. It codes for CAIRFWETQYF.

This clonotype was seen only a few times. The chain couples TRBV7-2 to TRBJ2-1; TRBD2 matches 13 bases. The germline CDR1 and CDR2 sequences are SGHTA and FQGNSA. The CDR3 is 15 residues long. V gave up 5 bases and J gave up 2 bases; unmatched junction bases: 0. CDR3 loop: CASSTSGGAYNEQFF. The CDR3, as DNA: TGTGCCAGCAGCACTAGCGGGGGGGCCTACAATGAGCAGTTCTTC.

The chain recombines TRBV20-1 with TRBJ2-4; 7 positions match TRBD1. The better agreement between TRBJ2-7 and the DNA end casts doubt on the J call. Germline V gene data show CDR1 as DFQATT and CDR2 as SNEGSKA (reference sequence). The CDR3 has 14 amino acids. In DNA, the CDR3 is TGCAGTGCTAGAGGACAGGGCCAAACCTACGAGCAGTACTTC. It is translated as CSARGQGQTYEQYF.

The sample holds a few counts of this clonotype. The rearrangement uses TRBV7-2 and TRBJ1-1; 8 bases map to TRBD1. V gave up 0 bases and J gave up 7 bases; unmatched junction bases: 7. The CDR3 contains 15 residues. Germline V gene lookup returns CDR1 SGHTA and CDR2 FQGNSA. The chain's CDR3 is CASSLALQGAGEAFF. The CDR3, as DNA: TGTGCCAGCAGCTTAGCGCTCCAGGGGGCGGGTGAAGCTTTCTTT.

This clonotype was seen only a few times. This chain links TRBV7-3 with TRBJ2-5; weak D call: TRBD2 (5 bases). V was trimmed by 1 base and J by 1 base, leaving 10 bases between them. The germline V gene has CDR1 SGHTA and CDR2 FQGTGA. The CDR3 has 15 amino acids. The CDR3 spells CASSLMAGFQETQYF. The CDR3, as DNA: TGTGCCAGCAGCTTAATGGCGGGTTTCCAAGAGACCCAGTACTTC.

The rearrangement links TRBV29-1 to TRBJ2-1; D gene ambiguous. The V gene's germline CDR1 is SQVTM and CDR2 ANQGSEA. The length of the CDR3 is 13 residues. Trimming cost V 2 bases and J 3 bases, with 8 bases left between them. CDR3 in DNA: TGCAGCGTTGAACAGAGCATCTACAATGAGCAGTTCTTC. Translated: CSVEQSIYNEQFF.

This clonotype has just a few counts. The chain uses TRBV7-2 and TRBJ2-7, with 7 bases that match TRBD2. This CDR3 comprises 15 residues. Germline-derived CDR1 and CDR2 are SGHTA and FQGNSA. V lost 0 bases, J lost 3 bases, and 5 bases stayed unmatched. The CDR3 loop reads CASSLASGPNYEQYF. CDR3 sequence (DNA): TGTGCCAGCAGCTTAGCTAGCGGGCCAAACTACGAGCAGTACTTC. Using reference TRBV7-2 and TRBJ2-7 for the parts outside the CDR3, the full variable domain is GAGVSQSPSNKVTEKGKDVELRCDPISGHTALYWYRQSLGQGLEFLIYFQGNSAPDKSGLPSDRFSAERTGGSVSTLTIQRTQQEDSAVYLCASSLASGPNYEQYFGPGTRLTVT.

This clonotype was seen a handful of times. The chain couples TRBV5-1 to TRBJ2-5; weak D call: TRBD1 (6 bases). The germline V and J ends were trimmed by 0 bases and 1 base, with 10 bases remaining between them. The CDR3 is 15 residues long. CDR1 and CDR2 from the germline V gene are SGHRS and YFSETQ. CDR3 coding DNA: TGCGCCAGCAGCTTGGATGGGACACTCCAAGAGACCCAGTACTTC. Protein: CASSLDGTLQETQYF.

The chain is built from TRBV20-1 and TRBJ1-5; perhaps TRBD1 as D (5 bases). This CDR3 is 17 amino acids long. Germline lookup yields CDR1 DFQATT and CDR2 SNEGSKA (reference sequence). Trimming shortened V by 6 bases and J by 0 bases, and 21 bases separated the two germline ends. The CDR3: CSASRDRNSYSNQPQHF. DNA for the CDR3: TGCAGTGCGTCCCGGGACCGTAATTCCTATAGCAATCAGCCCCAGCATTTT.

A few counts support this clonotype. This sequence joins TRBV2 and TRBJ2-1; 13 positions agree with TRBD2. Germline trimming cut 7 bases from V and 8 bases from J; bases unmatched to any gene: 8. CDR3 length: 15 residues. Germline V gives CDR1 SNHLY, CDR2 FYNNEI. DNA for the CDR3: TGTGCCAGCAAAGGGACTAGCGGGGCCAATGATGAGCAGTTCTTC. This translates into CASKGTSGANDEQFF.

This clonotype appeared once. Without the conserved terminal phenylalanine or tryptophan, this CDR3 likely stems from a read error. This chain connects TRBV7-9 to TRBJ2-1; D not certain. This CDR3 has 12 amino acids. Germline V gene lookup returns CDR1 SEHNR and CDR2 FQNEAQ (reference sequence). Trimming took off 10 bases at V and 8 bases at J, with 15 bases between the two ends. The CDR3 nucleotides read TGTGCCACCAATACCTACCCGGATGAGCAGTTCGTC. Protein sequence: CATNTYPDEQFV.

The genes are TRBV20-1 and TRBJ2-4; 7 bases line up with TRBD2. The J call is doubtful: the DNA matches TRBJ2-7 better. The CDR3 covers 14 residues. Germline V gene sequence: CDR1 DFQATT, CDR2 SNEGSKA (reference sequence). CDR3 loop: CSVGRASGLNEQYF. The DNA of the CDR3 is TGCAGTGTCGGAAGGGCTAGCGGTTTGAACGAGCAGTACTTC.

This rearrangement joins TRBV5-4 to TRBJ2-5, with TRBD2 matching 15 bases. V lost 7 bases, J lost 1 base, and 5 bases stayed unmatched. The CDR3 totals 16 residues. Germline CDR1 reads SGHNT; CDR2 reads YYREEE (reference sequence). The CDR3 here is CASGGGLAGGQETQYF. For the CDR3, the DNA is TGTGCCAGCGGGGGGGGACTAGCGGGAGGCCAAGAGACCCAGTACTTC.

CDR3 in DNA: TGTGCCAGCAGCGTAGCTGGGGAGCTCGGGGAGCTGTTTTTT. It is translated as CASSVAGELGELFF. The chain uses TRBV9 and TRBJ2-2, with D perhaps TRBD2 (5 bases). Germline V gene sequence: CDR1 SGDLS, CDR2 YYNGEE. CDR3 length: 14 amino acids. The V end was cut by 0 bases, the J end by 7 bases, with 10 bases between. The variable domain in full, completed from reference TRBV9 and TRBJ2-2, reads DSGVTQTPKHLITATGQRVTLRCSPRSGDLSVYWYQQSLDQGLQFLIQYYNGEERAKGNILERFSAQQFPDLHSELNLSSLELGDSALYFCASSVAGELGELFFGEGSRLTVL.

The genes are TRBV7-2 and TRBJ2-3; either TRBD1 or TRBD2 may supply D (6 bases each). V lost 5 bases and J lost 1, with 19 bases in between. CDR1 is SGHTA and CDR2 is FQGNSA in the germline V gene. The length of the CDR3 is 17 residues. In DNA form, the CDR3 reads TGTGCCAGCAGCCCAGTAGGGGGGCCGATACGCACAGATACGCAGTATTTT. Protein sequence: CASSPVGGPIRTDTQYF.

This clonotype was detected only a few times. This chain links TRBV28 with TRBJ2-3; 9 nucleotides match TRBD2. V shed 7 bases and J 2 bases; nucleotides not matched to a gene: 16. The CDR3 has 18 amino acids. Germline V gene lookup returns CDR1 MDHEN and CDR2 SYDVKM. The CDR3 nucleotides read TGTGCCAGCAACATAGCCCGGCTAGCGGGGAGAATCACAGATACGCAGTATTTT. Translation: CASNIARLAGRITDTQYF.

In its sample, this clonotype was seen a few times. CDR3 sequence: CASSSRQGQGEQFF. The CDR3 DNA is TGCGCCAGCAGCTCTCGACAGGGTCAGGGGGAGCAGTTCTTC. The chain recombines TRBV5-1 with TRBJ2-1; 7 bases agree with TRBD1. CDR1 is SGHRS and CDR2 is YFSETQ in the germline V gene. Trimming removed 3 bases from V and 10 bases from J; junction bases left unmatched: 10. The CDR3 is made up of 14 amino acids.

The chain is built from TRBV7-7 and TRBJ2-1; 11 positions match TRBD1. The CDR3 is made up of 14 amino acids. Germline lookup yields CDR1 SSHAT and CDR2 FNYEAQ (reference sequence). With 4 bases clipped from V and 5 bases from J, the junction kept 1 base outside the gene matches. CDR3 sequence (DNA): TGTGCCAGCAGCTCGGACAGGGGGCACAATGAGCAGTTCTTC. This gives the protein CASSSDRGHNEQFF.

V gene TRBV20-1 combines with J gene TRBJ2-1; D is possibly TRBD1 or TRBD2 (5 bases each). Germline lookup yields CDR1 DFQATT and CDR2 SNEGSKA (reference sequence). This CDR3 has 12 residues. This CDR3 reads CSADGTEETQFF. The DNA for the CDR3 is TGCAGCGCTGATGGGACCGAAGAGACCCAGTTCTTC.

V gene TRBV7-2 combines with J gene TRBJ1-2; D perhaps matches TRBD1 (6 bases). The germline V and J ends were trimmed by 4 bases and 5 bases, with 17 bases remaining between them. This CDR3 comprises 15 residues. The germline gives CDR1 SGHTA, CDR2 FQGNSA. Here the CDR3 reads CASSYTTGYGYGYTF. The CDR3 DNA is TGTGCCAGCAGCTATACCACAGGGTATGGTTATGGCTACACCTTC.